These 22 T cell receptor beta chains were sequenced from one sample in a study of T cell changes during pregnancy in multiple sclerosis. Using immunoSEQ multiplex PCR, the repertoire was profiled, and TCRdb retains in-frame clones only, with some absent. The sample shows 20,000 to 25,000 clones, about 90% of them seen only once. The sequenced sample was CD8+ T cells from peripheral blood mononuclear cells, obtained after pregnancy. The receptors stem from a female donor with multiple sclerosis, enrolled in a pregnancy study.

The chain carries TRBV5-4 and TRBJ2-1; possible D gene TRBD2, 5 bases. The germline gives CDR1 SGHNT, CDR2 YYREEE (reference sequence). V was pared by 4 bases and J by 8 bases, with 22 bases between. This CDR3 contains 16 residues. The CDR3 spells CASSRKSGLRVDEQFF. CDR3 sequence (DNA): TGTGCCAGCAGCCGTAAAAGCGGTCTCCGTGTCGATGAGCAGTTCTTC.

The chain combines TRBV19 with TRBJ2-1; 9 nucleotides align to TRBD1. The germline V gene has CDR1 LNHDA and CDR2 SQIVND (reference sequence). The CDR3 covers 15 residues. V trimming: 8 bases; J trimming: 5 bases; junction bases outside the gene matches: 10. In DNA, the CDR3 is TGTGCCAGTCGGGACAGGGCATCGGGTAACAATGAGCAGTTCTTC. Translation: CASRDRASGNNEQFF. Using reference TRBV19 and TRBJ2-1 for the parts outside the CDR3, the full variable domain is DGGITQSPKYLFRKEGQNVTLSCEQNLNHDAMYWYRQDPGQGLRLIYYSQIVNDFQKGDIAEGYSVSREKKESFPLTVTSAQKNPTAFYLCASRDRASGNNEQFFGPGTRLTVL.

The J gene is TRBJ2-1, the V gene TRBV11-1, with TRBD2 identical over 9 bases. Germline V gene sequence: CDR1 SGHAT, CDR2 FQDESV (reference sequence). Germline trimming cut 2 bases from V and 5 bases from J; bases unmatched to any gene: 4. The CDR3 runs 15 residues. This chain's CDR3 is CASSLTGLANNEQFF. CDR3 nucleotide sequence: TGTGCCAGCAGCTTAACGGGACTAGCAAACAATGAGCAGTTCTTC.

The chain links TRBV5-4 to TRBJ2-7; 10 positions match TRBD2. The V gene end was trimmed by 2 bases and the J gene end by 0 bases; junction bases not matched to a gene: 2. This CDR3 has 15 residues. Germline V CDR1 and CDR2: SGHNT, YYREEE (reference sequence). In nucleotides, the CDR3 is TGTGCCAGCAGCTTATCTAGCGGGAGCTCCTACGAGCAGTACTTC. This gives the protein CASSLSSGSSYEQYF.

The rearrangement joins TRBV4-2 to TRBJ2-1; TRBD2 agrees at 7 bases. This CDR3 comprises 16 residues. Unmatched junction bases numbered 6, after V lost 0 bases and J lost 4 bases. Germline assignment: CDR1 LGHNA and CDR2 YNFKEQ. Written as DNA, the CDR3 is TGTGCCAGCAGCCAAGAGGGCGGGAGCGGGTACAATGAGCAGTTCTTC. It codes for CASSQEGGSGYNEQFF.

This chain connects TRBV4-1 to TRBJ2-7; TRBD2 is a possible D gene (6 bases). CDR1 MGHRA and CDR2 YSYEKL come from the germline V gene. Deletions cut 4 bases from V and 0 bases from J, with 10 bases between. This CDR3 contains 14 residues. CDR3 amino acids: CASSRAGPSYEQYF. The CDR3 bases are TGCGCCAGCAGCCGAGCGGGTCCCTCCTACGAGCAGTACTTC.

The V gene is TRBV7-3, the J gene TRBJ2-1, with TRBD2 identical over 9 bases. The CDR3 runs to 20 residues. V shed 2 bases and J 5 bases; nucleotides not matched to a gene: 19. Per the germline V gene, CDR1 is SGHTA and CDR2 is FQGTGA. CDR3 in amino acids: CASSLGVGSGSRGGHNEQFF. The DNA of the CDR3 is TGTGCCAGCAGCTTAGGTGTGGGTAGCGGGAGTCGCGGGGGGCACAATGAGCAGTTCTTC.

The J gene is TRBJ1-1, the V gene TRBV2; D is unresolved. Germline V CDR1 and CDR2: SNHLY, FYNNEI. The CDR3 spans 13 residues. The germline V and J ends were trimmed by 4 bases and 3 bases, with 9 bases remaining between them. The CDR3 nucleotides read TGTGCCAGCAGTGTGGGAGAGCACACTGAAGCTTTCTTT. This gives the protein CASSVGEHTEAFF.

This clone was recorded a few times. The chain links TRBV4-2 to TRBJ2-2; D perhaps matches TRBD2 (6 bases). The V end was cut by 1 base, the J end by 3 bases, with 9 bases between. Germline CDR1 reads LGHNA; CDR2 reads YNFKEQ. The CDR3 spans 15 residues. DNA of the CDR3: TGTGCCAGCAGCCAAGGACTAGATCACACCGGGGAGCTGTTTTTT. The encoded protein is CASSQGLDHTGELFF.

This sequence joins TRBV28 and TRBJ1-4; 7 bases line up with TRBD1. The V gene end was trimmed by 4 bases and the J gene end by 3 bases; junction bases not matched to a gene: 2. Germline V gives CDR1 MDHEN, CDR2 SYDVKM. The CDR3 extends over 14 amino acids. The CDR3 coding sequence is TGTGCCAGCAGTTACAGGGGAGCTAATGAAAAACTGTTTTTT. Amino acid sequence: CASSYRGANEKLFF.

The chain is built from TRBV7-9 and TRBJ2-1; 7 nucleotides line up with TRBD2. Germline CDR1 SEHNR, CDR2 FQNEAQ (reference sequence). CDR3 length equals 15 residues. The trim removed 11 bases at V and 7 bases at J, leaving 17 bases unmatched. CDR3 amino acids: CAAGGSAGVENEQFF. DNA for the CDR3: TGTGCCGCTGGGGGGAGCGCGGGAGTGGAAAATGAGCAGTTCTTC.

The rearrangement uses TRBV4-2 and TRBJ2-1; TRBD1 is a possible D gene (6 bases). The ends were cut back, 3 bases at V and 2 bases at J, with 14 bases in the middle. Germline V lookup: CDR1 LGHNA, CDR2 YNFKEQ. The CDR3 has 16 residues. For the CDR3, the DNA is TGTGCCAGCAGCCACTACAGGGTTCCCCCCTACAATGAGCAGTTCTTC. As protein: CASSHYRVPPYNEQFF.

The V and J genes are TRBV9 and TRBJ2-7; D remains unclear. The CDR3 consists of 12 residues. Germline V lookup: CDR1 SGDLS, CDR2 YYNGEE. Trimming cost V 4 bases and J 1 base, with 6 bases left between them. The CDR3, as DNA: TGTGCCAGCAGCTCAGGTTCCTACGAGCAGTACTTC. Encoded protein: CASSSGSYEQYF.

The chain links TRBV6-5 to TRBJ2-5; weak D call: TRBD2 (5 bases). CDR3 length equals 15 residues. Trimming shortened V by 6 bases and J by 10 bases, and 24 bases separated the two germline ends. Germline CDR1 MNHEY, CDR2 SVGAGI. This CDR3 is CASSPSVASPEGQYF. CDR3 bases: TGTGCCAGCAGCCCCTCTGTGGCCAGTCCTGAGGGCCAGTACTTC.

The chain joins TRBV6-1 to TRBJ2-3, with 11 positions matching TRBD2. With V trimmed by 4 bases and J by 2 bases, 11 bases remained unmatched. This CDR3 spans 18 amino acids. The germline CDR1 and CDR2 sequences are MNHNS and SASEGT. CDR3: CASSGHKLAGVTTDTQYF. CDR3 in DNA: TGTGCCAGCAGTGGTCATAAACTAGCGGGAGTTACCACAGATACGCAGTATTTT.

V usage is TRBV28 and J usage is TRBJ2-3; D perhaps matches TRBD2 (5 bases). V was trimmed by 3 bases and J by 4 bases, leaving 11 bases between them. The germline gives CDR1 MDHEN, CDR2 SYDVKM. The length of the CDR3 is 14 residues. In DNA, the CDR3 is TGTGCCAGCAGTTTTGAGGGCGCGGCAGATACGCAGTATTTT. Translating gives CASSFEGAADTQYF. The variable domain in full, completed from reference TRBV28 and TRBJ2-3, reads DVKVTQSSRYLVKRTGEKVFLECVQDMDHENMFWYRQDPGLGLRLIYFSYDVKMKEKGDIPEGYSVSREKKERFSLILESASTNQTSMYLCASSFEGAADTQYFGPGTRLTVL.

The rearrangement links TRBV7-2 to TRBJ1-1; TRBD1 aligns across 9 bases. The junction had 4 bases not matched to a gene; V was cut back by 0 bases and J by 5 bases. CDR3 length: 15 residues. Germline CDR1 reads SGHTA; CDR2 reads FQGNSA. The CDR3 nucleotides are TGTGCCAGCAGCTTAGCCGGGACAGGGAATACTGAAGCTTTCTTT. This translates into CASSLAGTGNTEAFF.

Here the CDR3 DNA reads TGCAGCGTTGAAGATCCGGACGTTGGGACTAGCGGAACCGATTACACAGATACGCAGTATTTT. It yields the protein CSVEDPDVGTSGTDYTDTQYF. The chain combines TRBV29-1 with TRBJ2-3; 11 nucleotides agree with TRBD2. Germline CDR1 is SQVTM and CDR2 is ANQGSEA. Losses at the gene ends were 0 bases for V and 2 bases for J; bases not matched to a gene: 19. The CDR3 sequence is 21 residues long.

CDR3 sequence: CASSSRLAAYNEQFF. The DNA of the CDR3 is TGTGCCAGCAGCTCGAGACTAGCGGCGTACAATGAGCAGTTCTTC. The V gene is TRBV7-9, the J gene TRBJ2-1, with 9 bases matching TRBD2. V lost 4 bases and J lost 4; bases outside the gene matches: 5. The CDR3 contains 15 residues. In germline, CDR1 is SEHNR, CDR2 FQNEAQ (reference sequence).

This chain connects TRBV19 to TRBJ1-5, with 9 nucleotides matching TRBD1. V dropped 1 base and J dropped 6; count of bases not matched to a gene: 4. Germline V gives CDR1 LNHDA, CDR2 SQIVND (reference sequence). The CDR3 covers 15 residues. CDR3: CASSIGTGAPQPQHF. The DNA for the CDR3 is TGTGCCAGTAGTATAGGGACAGGGGCCCCTCAGCCCCAGCATTTT.

In its sample, this clone was seen once. The J gene is TRBJ2-1, the V gene TRBV6-4; 7 bases map to TRBD2. With V trimmed by 0 bases and J by 8 bases, 4 bases remained unmatched. This CDR3 comprises 14 residues. Germline-derived CDR1 and CDR2 are MRHNA and SNTAGT. The CDR3 is CASSDSVGGDEQFF. CDR3 DNA sequence: TGTGCCAGCAGTGACTCCGTGGGGGGGGATGAGCAGTTCTTC.

This clone has more than one count but fewer than ten. V and J are TRBV27 and TRBJ2-2; perhaps TRBD1 as D (5 bases). V was clipped by 5 bases and J by 5 bases, with 9 bases between them. The CDR3 totals 13 residues. Per the germline V gene, CDR1 is MNHEY and CDR2 is SMNVEV (reference sequence). The CDR3 loop reads CASSLRQTGELFF. The CDR3 region has the DNA TGTGCCAGCAGTCTCAGACAGACCGGGGAGCTGTTTTTT.